One sample yielded the 2 T cell receptor beta chains listed below, sequenced in a study of graft-versus-host responses after intestinal transplantation. This table comes from immunoSEQ multiplex PCR, and its TCRdb copy is limited to in-frame clones, with some not included. Among over 90,000 clones listed, roughly 91% were seen once. No antigen is known for these receptors. This specimen was unstimulated CD4+ T cells sorted from spleen or lymph node cells, taken before transplant. Receptor source: a human donor who was the organ donor for an intestinal transplant.

V and J are TRBV30 and TRBJ2-7; D might be TRBD1 (7 bases). CDR1 is GTSNPN, CDR2 SVGIG, per germline (reference sequence). The germline V and J ends were trimmed by 1 base and 2 bases, with 9 bases remaining between them. The CDR3 totals 13 residues. The CDR3 here is CAWSGRGAYEQYF. CDR3 DNA sequence: TGTGCCTGGAGTGGCAGGGGGGCCTACGAGCAGTACTTC.

This clone was counted once. This chain links TRBV18 with TRBJ1-6; D is possibly TRBD1 (5 bases). The CDR3 covers 15 residues. The germline V gene has CDR1 KGHSH and CDR2 LQKENI. V gave up 4 bases and J gave up 7 bases, with 14 bases separating them. CDR3 nucleotide sequence: TGTGCCAGCTCACTCCCTGGACACGGGAATTCACCCCTCCACTTT. Translating it yields CASSLPGHGNSPLHF.